Each of the 17 T cell receptor beta chains below was sequenced from the same sample in a study of cytomegalovirus exposure and HLA in healthy donors. Amplification used 60 Vbeta primers and 13 Jbeta primers. This table comes from immunoSEQ multiplex PCR, and its TCRdb copy is limited to in-frame clones, with some not included. This sample has roughly 130,000 clones, with approximately 82% found just once. Sequenced: PBMCs. The receptor set was obtained from a boy aged 2 to 9 in good health and CMV-seronegative.

The CDR3 spells CASSPGTGGGDTQYF. The DNA for the CDR3 is TGTGCCAGCAGTCCAGGGACAGGGGGAGGGGATACGCAGTATTTT. The J gene is TRBJ2-3, the V gene TRBV6-4; 11 nucleotides match TRBD1. V dropped 5 bases and J dropped 6; count of bases not matched to a gene: 7. Germline CDR1 is MRHNA and CDR2 is SNTAGT. The CDR3 length is 15 residues.

V and J are TRBV6-6 and TRBJ2-7, with 7 bases that match TRBD1. After removal of 7 bases from V and 4 bases from J, the junction contained 13 bases not matched to a gene. This CDR3 contains 15 residues. Per germline, CDR1 MNHNY and CDR2 SVGAGI (reference sequence). CDR3 nucleotides: TGTGCCAGCAATTTCAACGGGACAGCCATATACGAGCAGTACTTC. Amino acid sequence: CASNFNGTAIYEQYF.

The chain combines TRBV5-4 with TRBJ2-1, with D perhaps TRBD2 (5 bases). The CDR3 sequence is 14 residues long. Germline CDR1 SGHNT, CDR2 YYREEE (reference sequence). Trimming pared 3 bases from V and 6 bases from J, leaving 13 bases between. CDR3 in DNA: TGTGCCAGCAGCTCTCGAACTAGTCGCAATGAGCAGTTCTTC. Its translation: CASSSRTSRNEQFF.

The rearrangement links TRBV7-9 to TRBJ1-2, with D tentatively TRBD1 (5 bases). V dropped 0 bases and J dropped 6 bases, with 11 bases sitting between them. This CDR3 contains 14 residues. From germline, CDR1 is SEHNR and CDR2 FQNEAQ (reference sequence). CDR3 region: CASSLARGGDGYTF. The CDR3 DNA reads as TGTGCCAGCAGCTTAGCCCGTGGGGGGGATGGCTACACCTTC.

This rearrangement joins TRBV4-2 to TRBJ1-5; tentatively, D is TRBD1 (6 bases). Germline V lookup: CDR1 LGHNA, CDR2 YNFKEQ. This CDR3 spans 19 amino acids. The V gene lost 3 bases and the J gene lost 1 base, with 22 bases spanning the gap. The CDR3 nucleotides read TGTGCCAGCAGCCAGATCCGGGACACCCTTCTTGGCAGCAATCAGCCCCAGCATTTT. It specifies CASSQIRDTLLGSNQPQHF.

The chain is built from TRBV15 and TRBJ1-2; D gene uncertain. Germline V lookup: CDR1 LNHNV, CDR2 YYDKDF (reference sequence). Trimming removed 5 bases at V and 2 bases at J, with 12 bases between. This CDR3 has 14 amino acids. The CDR3 DNA sequence: TGTGCCACCAGCGGTACACACAGAAACTATGGCTACACCTTC. Protein product: CATSGTHRNYGYTF.

V usage is TRBV4-1 and J usage is TRBJ1-1; 8 nucleotides agree with TRBD1. The CDR3 extends over 16 amino acids. V lost 2 bases and J lost 1; bases outside the gene matches: 6. Per the germline V gene, CDR1 is MGHRA and CDR2 is YSYEKL. The CDR3 DNA follows: TGCGCCAGCAGCCAAAGCCCGACAGGGGCGAACACTGAAGCTTTCTTT. Its protein is CASSQSPTGANTEAFF.

The rearrangement uses TRBV7-9 and TRBJ2-6; 7 bases are shared with TRBD2. Germline V gene lookup returns CDR1 SEHNR and CDR2 FQNEAQ (reference sequence). Trimming removed 5 bases from V and 3 bases from J; junction bases left unmatched: 13. The CDR3 length is 18 residues. The CDR3 here is CASSILGGAHNGANVLTF. The CDR3 nucleotides are TGTGCCAGCAGCATCCTGGGAGGGGCGCACAATGGGGCCAACGTCCTGACTTTC.

This rearrangement joins TRBV4-1 to TRBJ2-3; no clear D. The CDR3 has 15 residues. V gave up 4 bases and J gave up 7 bases, with 18 bases separating them. Germline CDR1 is MGHRA and CDR2 is YSYEKL. The CDR3 region has the DNA TGCGCCAGCAGCCCTAACGGCCTCACAGTGAATACGCAGTATTTT. This translates into CASSPNGLTVNTQYF.

Of note for this clone: An end of the junction differs from the germline gene, which may be a read error. The sample carries other DNA sequences with the same CDR3. The chain employs TRBV7-6 and TRBJ1-6, with 7 bases that match TRBD1. The CDR3 is 17 amino acids. CDR1 is SGHVS and CDR2 is FNYEAQ in the germline V gene. The DNA for the CDR3 is TGTGCCAGCAGCTCAGACAGGGTGCCGTCCTATAATTCACCTCTCCACTTT. Amino acids: CASSSDRVPSYNSPLHF. The whole variable domain, filled in from reference TRBV7-6 and TRBJ1-6, reads GAGVSQSPRYKVTKRGQDVALRCDPISGHVSLYWYRQALGQGPEFLTYFNYEAQQDKSGLPNDRFSAERPEGSISTLTIQRTEQRDSAMYRCASSSDRVPSYNSPLHFGNGTRLTVT.

The V call is TRBV6-6, the J call TRBJ1-2; D is undetermined. The CDR3 has 15 residues. Trimming shortened V by 6 bases and J by 5 bases, and 19 bases separated the two germline ends. Germline-derived CDR1 and CDR2 are MNHNY and SVGAGI (reference sequence). Here the CDR3 reads CASSQTGRGKYGYTF. The CDR3 region has the DNA TGTGCCAGCAGCCAGACTGGACGGGGAAAGTATGGCTACACCTTC.

This clone was counted once. This CDR3 is also generated by other DNA sequences in the sample. The V call is TRBV7-9, the J call TRBJ1-6, with unresolved D. Trimming took 5 bases from V and 6 from J, leaving 17 bases between them. There are 16 residues in the CDR3. Per germline, CDR1 SEHNR and CDR2 FQNEAQ (reference sequence). CDR3 bases: TGTGCCAGCAGCCCCGGAGTGGACGGGGTTAATTCACCCCTCCACTTT. This encodes CASSPGVDGVNSPLHF.

The V call is TRBV5-4, the J call TRBJ1-6, with 9 bases aligning to TRBD1. This CDR3 spans 15 amino acids. Germline CDR1 reads SGHNT; CDR2 reads YYREEE (reference sequence). V shed 0 bases, J shed 7 bases, and the junction held 2 bases outside the gene matches. The CDR3, as DNA: TGTGCCAGCAGCTTGGCCGGGACAGGGAATTCACCCCTCCACTTT. Translating it yields CASSLAGTGNSPLHF.

This chain connects TRBV23-1 to TRBJ2-1, with 14 positions matching TRBD2. TRBV23-1 has ORF status, its function being uncertain. The junction had 13 bases not matched to a gene; V was cut back by 11 bases and J by 4 bases. The CDR3 totals 17 residues. CDR3: CAGIGTSGRGWYNEQFF. The CDR3 region has the DNA TGCGCCGGGATTGGGACTAGCGGGAGAGGGTGGTACAATGAGCAGTTCTTC.

The DNA of the CDR3 is TGTGCCAGTTCGGGACTAGCGGGAGGGTTCTACGAGCAGTACGTC. This encodes CASSGLAGGFYEQYV. The chain carries TRBV21-1 and TRBJ2-7; no check of the table's D call, TRBD2, against the DNA was made. TRBV21-1 is an annotated pseudogene. The CDR3 extends over 15 amino acids.

This clone has only one observation. V and J are TRBV6-1 and TRBJ2-2; 8 positions agree with TRBD1. J gave up 4 bases and V 6 bases, and 7 bases lay outside the gene matches. From germline, CDR1 is MNHNS and CDR2 SASEGT. The CDR3 extends over 15 amino acids. The CDR3 bases are TGTGCCAGCAGACCCCGGACAGGGTTCACCGGGGAGCTGTTTTTT. This translates into CASRPRTGFTGELFF.

V and J are TRBV5-1 and TRBJ2-3; 7 bases agree with TRBD1. Germline V gives CDR1 SGHRS, CDR2 YFSETQ. The CDR3 covers 12 residues. V was pared by 4 bases and J by 5 bases, with 1 base of the junction left unmatched. CDR3 amino acids: CASSPGGDTQYF. For the CDR3, the DNA is TGCGCCAGCAGCCCAGGGGGAGATACGCAGTATTTT.